This entry describes one TCR beta chain. Its antigen is unknown. The CDR3 extends over 14 amino acids. Germline loops: CDR1 SQVTM, CDR2 ANQGSEA. Losses at the gene ends were 1 base for V and 9 bases for J; bases not matched to a gene: 4. The sample comes from a study of cytomegalovirus exposure and HLA in healthy donors. Findings of the study overall: A link between a missense DCLRE1C variant and TCR beta V- and J-gene trimming emerged from a later analysis.

The study ran its PCR with 60 Vbeta and 13 Jbeta primers. Generated by immunoSEQ multiplex PCR, the TCRdb table keeps only in-frame clones and is missing some. The sample yields 200,000 to 250,000 clones, over 65% seen once. This rearrangement joins TRBV29-1 to TRBJ1-6, with TRBD1 identical over 9 bases. This receptor was obtained from a man between 18 and 29 years old in good health and CMV-seronegative. Source material: PBMCs. The CDR3 loop is CSVEGDREGSPLHF. DNA for the CDR3: TGCAGCGTTGAAGGGGACAGGGAAGGTTCACCCCTCCACTTT.